Listed here is a single TCR beta chain. Its antigen remains unidentified. The CDR3 consists of 15 residues. Germline-derived CDR1 and CDR2 are SGHTA and FQGNSA. V lost 3 bases, J lost 2 bases, and 10 bases lay in between. The data belong to a study of T cell responses to AZD1222 COVID-19 vaccine. Notes on the study in general: Across the whole spike, CD4 TCRs peaked at regions 160-218 and 743-854. Once two AZD1222 doses were given, Spike-specific TCR breadth and depth went up. Unmutated variant regions are reportedly targeted by nearly half of spike-specific TCRs. Clonal diversity was possibly underestimated, and the donors were mostly white British, with more females.

TCRdb keeps only in-frame clones here, not all; method: immunoSEQ multiplex PCR. Of around 110,000 clones listed, 80% to 85% are singletons. The V gene is TRBV7-2, the J gene TRBJ1-4; no definite D call. This sequence originates from an adult in good health. The sample was peripheral blood, taken on day 0 of AZD1222 vaccination. CDR3: CASSFSGTTNEKLFF. CDR3 coding DNA: TGTGCCAGCAGCTTTTCAGGAACGACTAATGAAAAACTGTTTTTT.